Below are 9 T cell receptor beta chains sequenced from a single sample in a study of OX40 agonist ivuxolimab in advanced cancers. TCRdb's copy holds only in-frame clones and misses some; the assay was immunoSEQ multiplex PCR. This sample yields about 54,000 clones, of which about nine tenths are seen a single time; roughly 12% belongs to the top ten. Sequencing used CD4+ or CD8+ T cells sorted from blood, obtained in a trial of the OX40 agonist ivuxolimab. Source of these receptors: an adult with an advanced solid tumor such as melanoma, head and neck, liver or kidney cancer.

The rearrangement joins TRBV5-6 to TRBJ2-3, with TRBD1 as a possible D gene (6 bases). The ends were cut back, 5 bases at V and 5 bases at J, with 12 bases in the middle. CDR3 size: 13 residues. Per germline, CDR1 SGHDT and CDR2 YYEEEE. CDR3 nucleotides: TGTGCCAGCAGTCGCCGCAGGGGAGATACGCAGTATTTT. It translates to CASSRRRGDTQYF.

The chain carries TRBV5-6 and TRBJ1-1; no clear D gene. Trimming removed 5 bases at V and 5 bases at J, with 13 bases between. The CDR3 contains 13 residues. The germline gives CDR1 SGHDT, CDR2 YYEEEE. The CDR3 region is CASSWQSGTEAFF. CDR3 nucleotide sequence: TGTGCCAGCAGTTGGCAGTCGGGGACTGAAGCTTTCTTT.

The chain carries TRBV28 and TRBJ1-4; D is possibly TRBD1 (5 bases). The CDR3 contains 17 residues. CDR1 is MDHEN, CDR2 SYDVKM, per germline. V was pared by 6 bases and J by 3 bases, with 20 bases between. As DNA, the CDR3 is TGTGCCAGCAGCAATACACTAGGAGGGACGGCTAATGAAAAACTGTTTTTT. It specifies CASSNTLGGTANEKLFF.

The chain joins TRBV28 to TRBJ1-1; D gene unclear. This CDR3 is built from 17 residues. Germline values: CDR1 MDHEN, CDR2 SYDVKM. V was clipped by 9 bases and J by 4 bases, with 27 bases between them. The CDR3 DNA reads TGTGCCAGTGGTAAGTTTAATGGTATCCACGGGGTCACTGAAGCTTTCTTT. It yields the protein CASGKFNGIHGVTEAFF.

The chain carries TRBV5-1 and TRBJ2-7, with D maybe TRBD2 (6 bases). The CDR3 is 14 amino acids. The germline gives CDR1 SGHRS, CDR2 YFSETQ. Trimming removed 3 bases from V and 0 bases from J, with 10 bases in between. This CDR3 is CASSSLTSSYEQYF. DNA for the CDR3: TGCGCCAGCAGCTCCCTGACTAGCTCCTACGAGCAGTACTTC.

The DNA of the CDR3 is TGTGCCAGCAGCTTCCGGGACAGGGAAGAGACCCAGTACTTC. It codes for CASSFRDREETQYF. The chain recombines TRBV5-6 with TRBJ2-5, with 9 bases that match TRBD1. V lost 2 bases and J lost 3; bases outside the gene matches: 2. The CDR3 sequence is 14 residues long. The germline gives CDR1 SGHDT, CDR2 YYEEEE.

This chain uses TRBV27 with TRBJ2-7; 8 nucleotides agree with TRBD2. The CDR3 loop spans 16 amino acids. CDR1 and CDR2 (germline): MNHEY, SMNVEV (reference sequence). V lost 6 bases and J lost 12; bases outside the gene matches: 22. CDR3 in DNA: TGTGCCAGCAGATCCGGGACTAGTGGGGATTCAGCAGTTCGGTACTTC. Translated, it gives CASRSGTSGDSAVRYF.

This clone appeared a single time. The chain recombines TRBV5-4 with TRBJ2-3; 7 bases agree with TRBD1. CDR3 length: 14 amino acids. Germline lookup yields CDR1 SGHNT and CDR2 YYREEE (reference sequence). J lost 9 bases, V lost 1 base, and 8 bases had no gene match. The DNA of the CDR3 is TGTGCCAGCAGCTTGTGGCGCGACAGGGAAACGCAGTATTTT. Translation: CASSLWRDRETQYF.

The gene calls are TRBV10-3 and TRBJ1-2; D is unresolved. CDR1 and CDR2 from the germline V gene are ENHRY and SYGVKD. V was cut by 1 base and J by 8 bases, with 5 bases left in between. The CDR3 has 11 amino acids. The CDR3, as DNA: TGTGCCATCAGTGAGTTGGGGGGCTACACCTTC. Encoded protein: CAISELGGYTF.